Below are 15 T cell receptor beta chains sequenced from a single sample in a study of T cells in Graves' hyperthyroidism and ophthalmopathy. RNA transcripts gave rise to amplified TCR beta CDR3 regions. HTBI primers were employed in a first-round RT-PCR of the TCR CDR3. Using its own MiXCR run on the multiplex PCR reads, TCRdb lists one record per CDR3 protein. The sample consists of about 640,000 distinct CDR3 sequences, less than 25% of them appearing once. Sequencing was performed on blood. All receptors come from a man aged 30 to 45 with Graves' ophthalmopathy.

This rearrangement joins TRBV9 to TRBJ2-1; possible D gene TRBD2, 6 bases. V lost 6 bases and J 9 bases, leaving 19 bases between the germline ends. The CDR3 loop spans 14 amino acids. Germline loops: CDR1 SGDLS, CDR2 YYNGEE. CDR3 sequence: CASKVSGVNVEQFF. The DNA for the CDR3 is TGTGCCAGCAAAGTTAGCGGAGTCAATGTTGAGCAGTTCTTC. Together with reference TRBV9 and TRBJ2-1, the CDR3 gives the full variable domain: DSGVTQTPKHLITATGQRVTLRCSPRSGDLSVYWYQQSLDQGLQFLIQYYNGEERAKGNILERFSAQQFPDLHSELNLSSLELGDSALYFCASKVSGVNVEQFFGPGTRLTVL.

The chain is built from TRBV28 and TRBJ1-4; D is uncertain. This CDR3 is built from 17 residues. CDR1 and CDR2 (germline): MDHEN, SYDVKM. Trimming cost V 3 bases and J 0 bases, with 14 bases left between them. CDR3: CASSFHPFDPTNEKLFF. Written as DNA, the CDR3 is TGTGCCAGCAGTTTTCACCCATTCGACCCAACTAATGAAAAACTGTTTTTT.

This clonotype occurred a few times. The gene calls are TRBV20-1 and TRBJ2-1, with TRBD2 identical over 11 bases. Germline V gene sequence: CDR1 DFQATT, CDR2 SNEGSKA (reference sequence). V lost 1 base and J lost 6; bases outside the gene matches: 2. The CDR3 totals 14 residues. The DNA of the CDR3 is TGCAGTGCTAGAGGACTAGCGGGACCCAATGAGCAGTTCTTC. Residues: CSARGLAGPNEQFF.

The chain combines TRBV6-1 with TRBJ2-2; maybe TRBD2 (5 bases). V lost 6 bases and J lost 11, with 13 bases in between. Germline-derived CDR1 and CDR2 are MNHNS and SASEGT. This CDR3 has 12 residues. CDR3 bases: TGTGCCAGCAGCCCACGGACTGTTGAGCTGTTTTTT. It is translated as CASSPRTVELFF.

The chain uses TRBV13 and TRBJ2-1; 7 bases are a match to TRBD1. Germline V gene lookup returns CDR1 PRHDT and CDR2 FYEKMQ (reference sequence). CDR3 length: 15 amino acids. V shed 1 base and J 8 bases; nucleotides not matched to a gene: 8. CDR3 sequence reads: CASSLEPGQSHEQFF. DNA of the CDR3: TGTGCCAGCAGCTTAGAGCCGGGACAGAGCCATGAGCAGTTCTTC.

CDR3 protein: CASDRTSGSSYEQYF. The DNA for the CDR3 is TGTGCCAGCGACAGGACTAGCGGGAGTTCCTACGAGCAGTACTTC. The genes are TRBV27 and TRBJ2-7; 13 bases line up with TRBD2. The germline V gene has CDR1 MNHEY and CDR2 SMNVEV (reference sequence). The V and J ends lost 8 bases and 1 base, in that order; junction bases with no gene match: 5. CDR3 length: 15 residues.

This chain uses TRBV20-1 with TRBJ2-1, with TRBD2 matching over 7 bases. The V gene's germline CDR1 is DFQATT and CDR2 SNEGSKA (reference sequence). The CDR3 extends over 13 amino acids. V lost 0 bases, J lost 7 bases, and 3 bases stayed unmatched. CDR3 region: CSARDRGGNEQFF. The CDR3 coding sequence is TGCAGTGCTAGAGATCGGGGAGGGAATGAGCAGTTCTTC.

Comments on this clonotype: This sequence may be a read error, since a much larger clone differs from it by one base. The V and J genes are TRBV7-2 and TRBJ1-4; D uncertain. The CDR3 contains 15 residues. CDR1 and CDR2 from the germline V gene are SGHTA and FQGNSA. Deletions cut 2 bases from V and 8 bases from J, with 15 bases between. CDR3 bases: TGTGCCAGCAGCTTACCGCTAGGATTCGGGGAAAAACTGTTTTTT. This translates into CASSLPLGFGEKLFF. The complete variable domain, with remaining parts taken from reference TRBV7-2 and TRBJ1-4, reads GAGVSQSPSNKVTEKGKDVELRCDPISGHTALYWYRQSLGQGLEFLIYFQGNSAPDKSGLPSDRFSAERTGGSVSTLTIQRTQQEDSAVYLCASSLPLGFGEKLFFGSGTQLSVL.

This clonotype was seen a handful of times. The rearrangement links TRBV5-5 to TRBJ2-3; no firm D call. V lost 5 bases and J 2 bases, leaving 9 bases between the germline ends. The CDR3 sequence is 13 residues long. Germline CDR1 and CDR2: SGHKS and YYEKEE (reference sequence). DNA of the CDR3: TGTGCCAGCAGGATGAATCACACAGATACGCAGTATTTT. Translated, it gives CASRMNHTDTQYF.

This sequence joins TRBV5-1 and TRBJ2-2, with TRBD2 matching over 8 bases. Per germline, CDR1 SGHRS and CDR2 YFSETQ. This CDR3 region has 15 residues. Losses at the gene ends were 2 bases for V and 6 bases for J; bases not matched to a gene: 6. In DNA form, the CDR3 reads TGCGCCAGCAGCTTAGCGGGAGAGGTTGCCGGGGAGCTGTTTTTT. Translated: CASSLAGEVAGELFF.

This clonotype was picked up a small number of times. CDR3: CASSLVMGAGTEAFF. In DNA, the CDR3 is TGTGCCAGCAGCTTAGTAATGGGGGCAGGAACTGAAGCTTTCTTT. The chain joins TRBV7-2 to TRBJ1-1, with a possible D match to TRBD1 (6 bases). The CDR3 contains 15 residues. The ends were cut back, 1 base at V and 5 bases at J, with 14 bases in the middle. Looked up from germline, CDR1 is SGHTA and CDR2 is FQGNSA.

This clonotype was counted only a few times. This chain uses TRBV11-2 with TRBJ2-1; D gene uncertain. Looked up from germline, CDR1 is SGHAT and CDR2 is FQNNGV. This CDR3 is 13 amino acids long. V lost 4 bases and J 10 bases, leaving 14 bases between the germline ends. CDR3 DNA sequence: TGTGCCAGCAGCTCCCAGCCTTTTGGGGAGCAGTTCTTC. This encodes CASSSQPFGEQFF.

The CDR3 DNA reads as TGCGCCAGCAGCTTTAGAGGCGACAGGGCGAATACGCAGTATTTT. Residues: CASSFRGDRANTQYF. The V gene is TRBV5-1, the J gene TRBJ2-3; TRBD1 agrees at 7 bases. Germline V lookup: CDR1 SGHRS, CDR2 YFSETQ. Trimming cost V 2 bases and J 7 bases; bases outside gene matches: 10. CDR3 length: 15 amino acids.

In its sample, this clonotype was seen many times. The chain is built from TRBV11-2 and TRBJ2-1; 10 bases agree with TRBD2. CDR1 and CDR2 from the germline V gene are SGHAT and FQNNGV. The V and J ends lost 1 base and 0 bases, in that order; junction bases with no gene match: 9. CDR3 length equals 19 residues. CDR3 loop: CASSLAPSGGFSSYNEQFF. DNA of the CDR3: TGTGCCAGCAGCTTAGCCCCTAGCGGGGGCTTTAGCTCCTACAATGAGCAGTTCTTC.

This clonotype was seen a handful of times. The gene calls are TRBV5-6 and TRBJ2-4; TRBD1 matches 9 bases. Germline V lookup: CDR1 SGHDT, CDR2 YYEEEE. The CDR3 totals 14 residues. The V gene end was trimmed by 4 bases and the J gene end by 7 bases; junction bases not matched to a gene: 6. CDR3 region: CASSPRTGANIQYF. The DNA of the CDR3 is TGTGCCAGCAGCCCTAGGACAGGGGCGAACATTCAGTACTTC.